The 21 T cell receptor beta chains in this list originate from one sample, sequenced in a study of T cell changes during pregnancy in multiple sclerosis. Profiling relied on immunoSEQ multiplex PCR, and the TCRdb table lists in-frame clones only, not all of them. The data contain roughly 40,000 clones, about 89% of them singletons. Sequenced material: CD4+ T cells from peripheral blood mononuclear cells, taken in the first trimester of pregnancy. Source of these receptors: a female donor with multiple sclerosis, enrolled in a pregnancy study.

The chain's CDR3 is CASSKDRTWEQYF. The DNA of the CDR3 is TGCGCCAGCAGCAAGGACAGGACGTGGGAGCAGTACTTC. J is TRBJ2-7 and V is TRBV5-1, with 7 bases matching TRBD1. V lost 4 bases to trimming and J lost 7 bases; unmatched junction nucleotides: 8. In germline, CDR1 is SGHRS, CDR2 YFSETQ. There are 13 residues in the CDR3.

The chain has TRBV29-1 and TRBJ2-6, with D hard to call. CDR3 length: 16 residues. The V gene's germline CDR1 is SQVTM and CDR2 ANQGSEA. V lost 0 bases, J lost 1 base, and 10 bases lay in between. DNA for the CDR3: TGCAGCGTTGAAGAACCTAGGAGTTCTGGGGCCAACGTCCTGACTTTC. Translated: CSVEEPRSSGANVLTF.

The chain is built from TRBV2 and TRBJ2-1, with TRBD2 identical over 12 bases. The CDR3 totals 16 residues. The germline CDR1 and CDR2 sequences are SNHLY and FYNNEI. Trimming cost V 6 bases and J 1 base; bases outside gene matches: 4. The CDR3 coding sequence is TGTGCCAGCAGGGTACTAGCGGGAGGTTCCTACAATGAGCAGTTCTTC. Translation: CASRVLAGGSYNEQFF.

This chain connects TRBV2 to TRBJ1-2, with 8 bases that match TRBD1. J gave up 4 bases and V 6 bases, and 7 bases lay outside the gene matches. The germline CDR1 and CDR2 sequences are SNHLY and FYNNEI. This CDR3 contains 14 residues. The CDR3 protein is CASRRTGRLYGYTF. CDR3 nucleotides: TGTGCCAGCAGGAGGACAGGGCGGCTCTATGGCTACACCTTC.

The V gene is TRBV11-1, the J gene TRBJ2-7, with D possibly being TRBD1 (6 bases). The CDR3 runs 12 residues. Germline V lookup: CDR1 SGHAT, CDR2 FQDESV (reference sequence). Between the trimmed V and J ends, which lost 6 bases and 6 bases, there was a span of 12 bases. CDR3 sequence: CASSTGPGEQYF. The CDR3 nucleotides are TGTGCCAGCAGTACAGGGCCGGGCGAGCAGTACTTC.

The chain recombines TRBV4-2 with TRBJ2-3; 11 bases match TRBD2. CDR3 size: 18 residues. The germline V gene has CDR1 LGHNA and CDR2 YNFKEQ. Germline trimming cut 1 base from V and 4 bases from J; bases unmatched to any gene: 10. CDR3 DNA sequence: TGTGCCAGCAGCCAAGCGATCTTAGCGGGAGGGGCAGCAGATACGCAGTATTTT. This translates into CASSQAILAGGAADTQYF.

This rearrangement joins TRBV27 to TRBJ2-3; D gene uncertain. The germline V gene has CDR1 MNHEY and CDR2 SMNVEV (reference sequence). Trimming left V 4 bases short and J 2 bases short, with 7 bases between. CDR3 size: 13 residues. The CDR3 DNA reads TGTGCCAGCAGTTCCCTTAACACAGATACGCAGTATTTT. The encoded protein is CASSSLNTDTQYF.

J is TRBJ2-1 and V is TRBV6-1; TRBD1 aligns across 8 bases. CDR3 size: 15 residues. In germline, CDR1 is MNHNS, CDR2 SASEGT. V shed 7 bases, J shed 5 bases, and the junction held 10 bases outside the gene matches. The CDR3 region has the DNA TGTGCCAGCAACCCAAGGACAGGGCACCACAATGAGCAGTTCTTC. The encoded protein is CASNPRTGHHNEQFF.

This sequence joins TRBV4-3 and TRBJ2-7; the D is unclear. Germline values: CDR1 LGHNA, CDR2 YSLEER. Trimming left V 3 bases short and J 7 bases short, with 16 bases between. The CDR3 has 14 residues. In DNA form, the CDR3 reads TGCGCCAGCAGCCAGTCGGGTAGAGGTACGGAGCAGTACTTC. Protein sequence: CASSQSGRGTEQYF.

The rearrangement joins TRBV18 to TRBJ1-2, with 9 bases that match TRBD1. CDR3 size: 15 residues. With 2 bases clipped from V and 0 bases from J, the junction kept 1 base outside the gene matches. Germline V CDR1 and CDR2: KGHSH, LQKENI. The CDR3 loop is CASSPDRGANYGYTF. The CDR3, as DNA: TGTGCCAGCTCACCAGACAGGGGGGCTAACTATGGCTACACCTTC.

The rearrangement links TRBV4-2 to TRBJ1-3, with 8 bases lining up with TRBD1. The CDR3 is made up of 16 amino acids. V lost 4 bases to trimming and J lost 4 bases; unmatched junction nucleotides: 9. Germline V CDR1 and CDR2: LGHNA, YNFKEQ. The CDR3 is CASSPGQAATGNTIYF. For the CDR3, the DNA is TGTGCCAGCAGCCCGGGACAGGCGGCCACCGGAAACACCATATATTTT.

The chain is built from TRBV5-1 and TRBJ1-3; D is ambiguous. The CDR3 is 13 amino acids. Germline V gene data show CDR1 as SGHRS and CDR2 as YFSETQ. The V gene lost 0 bases and the J gene lost 4 bases, with 5 bases spanning the gap. The CDR3 nucleotides read TGCGCCAGCAGCTTGGCCGAGGGAAACACCATATATTTT. Translated, it gives CASSLAEGNTIYF.

This chain connects TRBV9 to TRBJ2-1; D remains unclear. CDR1 and CDR2 from the germline V gene are SGDLS and YYNGEE. V shed 0 bases and J shed 0 bases, with 7 bases lying between them. This CDR3 region has 15 residues. As DNA, the CDR3 is TGTGCCAGCAGCGTAGGGTTGAGCTCCTACAATGAGCAGTTCTTC. Its protein is CASSVGLSSYNEQFF.

The chain carries TRBV2 and TRBJ2-4; 11 bases are a match to TRBD2. The CDR3 loop spans 13 amino acids. Germline-derived CDR1 and CDR2 are SNHLY and FYNNEI. After removal of 7 bases from V and 7 bases from J, the junction contained 3 bases not matched to a gene. CDR3 bases: TGTGCCAGCACCGGGACTAGCGGTAACATTCAGTACTTC. Protein product: CASTGTSGNIQYF.

The V and J genes are TRBV7-9 and TRBJ2-3, with 8 bases fitting TRBD1. V shed 4 bases and J 13 bases; nucleotides not matched to a gene: 13. Germline lookup yields CDR1 SEHNR and CDR2 FQNEAQ (reference sequence). The CDR3 extends over 14 amino acids. The CDR3 loop is CASSSGQGARKKYF. CDR3 nucleotides: TGTGCCAGCAGCTCCGGACAGGGAGCAAGGAAGAAGTATTTT.

This sequence joins TRBV7-2 and TRBJ2-2; D call uncertain. CDR1 SGHTA and CDR2 FQGNSA come from the germline V gene. CDR3 length: 13 residues. The V and J ends lost 4 bases and 4 bases respectively, with 7 bases between them. In DNA form, the CDR3 reads TGTGCCAGCAGCTCCTACCTCACCGGGGAGCTGTTTTTT. Translation gives CASSSYLTGELFF.

The rearrangement uses TRBV4-1 and TRBJ2-2, with TRBD2 as a possible D gene (6 bases). Germline CDR1 is MGHRA and CDR2 is YSYEKL. The CDR3 runs 16 residues. Trimming cost V 5 bases and J 4 bases, with 17 bases left between them. In nucleotides, the CDR3 is TGCGCCAGCAGCTTAATGGGAGGAGGCTCCACCGGGGAGCTGTTTTTT. It yields the protein CASSLMGGGSTGELFF.

The V and J genes are TRBV2 and TRBJ2-3; D not certain. This CDR3 region has 15 residues. V dropped 4 bases and J dropped 1 base, with 12 bases sitting between them. Germline V gives CDR1 SNHLY, CDR2 FYNNEI. CDR3 in amino acids: CASSAYHPRTDTQYF. As DNA, the CDR3 is TGTGCCAGCAGTGCCTACCACCCTCGCACAGATACGCAGTATTTT.

This CDR3 is CASSGQYSNQPQHF. DNA of the CDR3: TGTGCCAGCAGCGGACAGTATAGCAATCAGCCCCAGCATTTT. The J gene is TRBJ1-5, the V gene TRBV7-8; maybe TRBD1 (6 bases). The CDR3 length is 14 residues. Trimming took 5 bases from V and 0 from J, leaving 8 bases between them. CDR1 SGHVS and CDR2 FQNEAQ come from the germline V gene.

J is TRBJ2-7 and V is TRBV5-4, with a tentative D call TRBD1 (5 bases). The CDR3 loop spans 15 amino acids. CDR1 and CDR2 from the germline V gene are SGHNT and YYREEE (reference sequence). V dropped 0 bases and J dropped 1 base, with 11 bases sitting between them. DNA of the CDR3: TGTGCCAGCAGCTTGGAACAGGCGATTTCCTACGAGCAGTACTTC. Translation gives CASSLEQAISYEQYF. Using reference TRBV5-4 and TRBJ2-7 for the parts outside the CDR3, the full variable domain is ETGVTQSPTHLIKTRGQQVTLRCSSQSGHNTVSWYQQALGQGPQFIFQYYREEENGRGNFPPRFSGLQFPNYSSELNVNALELDDSALYLCASSLEQAISYEQYFGPGTRLTVT.

This chain links TRBV25-1 with TRBJ2-5; 12 bases are a match to TRBD2. The CDR3 length is 16 residues. Looked up from germline, CDR1 is MGHDK and CDR2 is SYGVNS. The junction had 9 bases not matched to a gene; V was cut back by 5 bases and J by 5 bases. CDR3 nucleotides: TGTGCCAGCAGTCCAGCCAGACTAGCGGGAGTGGAGACCCAGTACTTC. Translating it yields CASSPARLAGVETQYF.